The rows below give T cell receptor beta chains drawn from one sample of a study of shared clonotypes between healthy human individuals. The repertoire was sequenced with immunoSEQ multiplex PCR; TCRdb's copy has only in-frame clones and lacks some. The table records about 2 million clones, 85% to 95% of them present only once. What was sequenced was naive CD4+ T cells sorted from blood. Receptors were obtained from a young man in good health. The conserved cysteine and the conserved F or W are not part of the CDR3 here.

j_gene: TRBJ1-1
v_gene: TRBV5-6
CDR3aa: ASSLHRRKNTEAF

j_gene: TRBJ2-3
v_gene: TRBV10-1
CDR3aa: ARPGRGTDTQY

j_gene: TRBJ1-1
v_gene: TRBV4-1
CDR3aa: ASSHVLTQNTEAF

j_gene: .
v_gene: TRBV2
CDR3aa: ASLKGQTYEQY

j_gene: TRBJ1-1
v_gene: TRBV10-1
CDR3aa: ASSALTRVY

j_gene: TRBJ1-1
v_gene: TRBV28
CDR3aa: ASSLLYREAF

j_gene: TRBJ2-5
v_gene: TRBV15
CDR3aa: ATSRVAREGRGTQY

j_gene: TRBJ2-2
v_gene: TRBV2
CDR3aa: ASSGDRSSTGELF

j_gene: TRBJ2-7
v_gene: TRBV28
CDR3aa: ASSFRGEQY

j_gene: TRBJ2-7
v_gene: TRBV7-2
CDR3aa: ASSLSTGTGSYEQY

j_gene: TRBJ1-3
v_gene: TRBV6-5
CDR3aa: ASRAPGTQNTIY

j_gene: TRBJ2-3
v_gene: TRBV10-3
CDR3aa: AISLGTTFTDTQY

j_gene: TRBJ1-1
v_gene: TRBV7-2
CDR3aa: ASSPPALGGLNTEAF

j_gene: TRBJ2-3
v_gene: TRBV5-1
CDR3aa: ASSFGLSGSDTQY

j_gene: TRBJ1-1
v_gene: TRBV5-4
CDR3aa: ASSRTENTEAF

j_gene: TRBJ2-3
v_gene: TRBV10-2
CDR3aa: ASSALTSGGTDTQY

j_gene: TRBJ2-7
v_gene: TRBV18
CDR3aa: ASSPPSASYEQY

j_gene: TRBJ1-6
v_gene: TRBV6-6
CDR3aa: ASSQGQVHSPLH